This T cell receptor (beta chain) came from a study of regulatory T cells in long-lasting Graves disease (dated by TCRdb to the early 2020s). Describing the broader study: Persistent Graves' disease meant more than 5 years of antithyroid drug treatment with TSH receptor autoantibodies that stayed positive. This study used TCR sequencing and RNA sequencing of peripheral blood to compare persistent Graves' disease patients against newly diagnosed Graves' disease patients. The study was registered as a clinical trial and conducted in China. A total of roughly 35 samples underwent TCR sequencing: some 13 from persistent and about 20 from newly diagnosed Graves' disease patients. Antithyroid drugs had been taken for approximately 10 years on average by persistent Graves' disease patients in the clinical cohort. What the authors observed across the whole study: The authors acknowledged the small sample size as a limitation that may reduce accuracy. Patients with persistent disease shared more public clonotypes (roughly 2,900) than newly diagnosed patients did (approximately 990). Only the TCR beta chain was sequenced and analyzed. Only peripheral blood was studied, because thyroid tissue, the primary lesion, was inaccessible. Lower TCR Shannon entropy and fewer highly expanded clones were observed in persistent Graves' disease patients than in newly diagnosed patients, which suggested clonal expansion.

To prepare the library, multiplex PCR was applied. The instrument was an Illumina HiSeq 4000. iRepertoire HTBI primers and Arm-PCR amplification of CDR3 regions were used to construct TCR beta libraries. PCR products were gel purified before sequencing. Concerning the study's data processing: A total of 62 TRBV and approximately 13 TRBJ segments were identified across samples and were used for gene usage analysis of CDR3 amino acid clonotypes. COPE and FqMerger were used to merge the filtered high-quality paired reads into contigs. BLAST was used to align contigs to IMGT TRBV, TRBD and TRBJ reference genes, and CDR3 was defined according to IMGT. Clonotypes above 0.1% frequency were classified as highly expanded clones. Shannon entropy served as the measure of repertoire diversity, while the Gini coefficient captured V-J evenness. A clonotype found in more than one individual was treated as public. Through fastp at Q25 and MiXCR, TCRdb rebuilt clones from the public reads, retaining in-frame beta chains. Entries are consolidated by CDR3 protein sequence, retaining the most common genes and DNA. These V and J calls are TCRdb output, not the study's own analysis. This sample comprises hundreds of thousands of distinct CDR3 sequences, 15% to 20% of them detected only once. The ten largest clones represent 25% to 30% of the sample.

In this sample, this clonotype turned up many times. Its antigen has not been determined. One base away there is no much larger clone; base qualities are not given. Reading the label with the study, this specimen's time point is: persistent/refractory GD, antithyroid drugs over 5 years with positive TRAb. RNA was extracted from PBMCs in TRIzol for both TCR sequencing and RNA sequencing. The diagnosis of Graves' disease was made according to American Thyroid Association guidelines. Patients were recruited from an endocrinology department in Xi'an, China. Each patient gave approximately 10 milliliters of peripheral blood, collected in an EDTA anticoagulant tube. PBMCs were isolated by Ficoll Paque Plus density gradient separation without further T cell sorting. An Agilent 2100 Bioanalyzer and agarose gel were used to assess RNA quality, and a NanoDrop 2000 was used to measure RNA concentration. The TCR sequence derives from a female donor with Graves disease. Specimen: peripheral blood mononuclear cells (PBMCs), collected when the disease was refractory, from a patient treated with antithyroid drugs.

The encoded CDR3 is CSVLDTTQETQYF. The nucleotide sequence reads TGCAGCGTTCTGGACACCACCCAAGAGACCCAGTACTTC. The chain is encoded by TRBV29-1 joined to TRBJ2-5; TRBD1 is a weak D gene call, 5 bases matching. The germline ends are 11 bases apart after V is trimmed by 5 bases and J by 1 base. The germline V gene specifies SQVTM as CDR1 and ANQGSEA as CDR2. Counted from cysteine to phenylalanine, this CDR3 has 13 amino acids. CDR3 DNA only is kept here, 39 bases in frame from base 1.